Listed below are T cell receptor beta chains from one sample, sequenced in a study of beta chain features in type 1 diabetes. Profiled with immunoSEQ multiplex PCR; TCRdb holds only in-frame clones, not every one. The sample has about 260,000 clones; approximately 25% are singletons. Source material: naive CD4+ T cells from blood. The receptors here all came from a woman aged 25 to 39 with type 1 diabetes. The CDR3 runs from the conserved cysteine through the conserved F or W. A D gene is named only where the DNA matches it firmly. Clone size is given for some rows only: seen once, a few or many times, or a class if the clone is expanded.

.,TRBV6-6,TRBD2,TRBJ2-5,CASSYSGRKETQYF,TGTGCCAGCAGTTACAGCGGGAGAAAAGAGACCCAGTACTTC
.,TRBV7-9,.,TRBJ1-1,CASRRRAGGPEAFF,TGTGCCAGCAGACGAAGAGCGGGGGGCCCTGAAGCTTTCTTT
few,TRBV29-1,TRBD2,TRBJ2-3,CSVPAGVDTQYF,TGCAGCGTACCAGCGGGAGTCGATACGCAGTATTTT
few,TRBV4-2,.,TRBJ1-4,CASSRPGDYEKLFF,TGTGCCAGCAGCCGCCCCGGGGACTATGAAAAACTGTTTTTT
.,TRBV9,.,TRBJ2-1,CASSVSLAKDEQFF,TGTGCCAGCAGCGTATCCCTAGCGAAGGATGAGCAGTTCTTC
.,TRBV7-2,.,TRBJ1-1,CASSPPRANTEAFF,TGTGCCAGCAGCCCGCCGCGAGCGAACACTGAAGCTTTCTTT
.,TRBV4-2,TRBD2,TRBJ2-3,CASSQTPSGRATDTQYF,TGTGCCAGCAGCCAAACTCCCAGCGGGAGGGCAACAGATACGCAGTATTTT
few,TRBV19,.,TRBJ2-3,CASSIGGGYESTDTQYF,TGTGCCAGTAGTATAGGAGGCGGGTACGAGAGCACAGATACGCAGTATTTT
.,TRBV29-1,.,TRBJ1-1,CSVQVQTPEAFF,TGCAGCGTTCAGGTTCAAACACCTGAAGCTTTCTTT
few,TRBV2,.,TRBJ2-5,CASRTSPGDQETQYF,TGTGCCAGCAGAACGTCCCCAGGGGATCAAGAGACCCAGTACTTC
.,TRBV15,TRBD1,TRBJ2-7,CATSQGAPSFEQYF,TGTGCCACCAGCCAGGGGGCCCCTTCTTTCGAGCAGTACTTC
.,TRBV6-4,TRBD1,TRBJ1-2,CASSESRGGKRYGYTF,TGTGCCAGCAGTGAGTCGAGAGGGGGCAAGAGGTATGGCTACACCTTC
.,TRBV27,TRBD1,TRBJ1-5,CASRQLGDRGFGNQPQHF,TGTGCCAGCAGACAACTCGGGGACAGGGGTTTTGGCAATCAGCCCCAGCATTTT
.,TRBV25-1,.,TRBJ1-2,CASSATDYGYTF,TGTGCCAGCAGTGCGACAGACTATGGCTACACCTTC
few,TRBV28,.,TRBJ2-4,CASSPTVAKNIQYF,TGTGCCAGCAGCCCCACAGTAGCCAAAAACATTCAGTACTTC
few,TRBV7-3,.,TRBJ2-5,CASSLMAGVRETQYF,TGTGCCAGCAGCTTAATGGCCGGGGTCCGGGAGACCCAGTACTTC
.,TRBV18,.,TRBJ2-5,CASSQAGTGETQYF,TGTGCCAGCTCACAGGCCGGGACTGGAGAGACCCAGTACTTC
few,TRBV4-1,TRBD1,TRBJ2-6,CASSQAPGQGRTGANVLTF,TGCGCCAGCAGCCAAGCTCCGGGACAGGGGAGAACCGGGGCCAACGTCCTGACTTTC
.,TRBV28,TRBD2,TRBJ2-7,CASNLAGRSYEQYF,TGTGCCAGCAACTTAGCGGGAAGAAGCTACGAGCAGTACTTC
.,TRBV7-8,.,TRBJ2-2,CASSFPTRLGTGELFF,TGTGCCAGCAGCTTTCCGACTAGGTTAGGCACCGGGGAGCTGTTTTTT
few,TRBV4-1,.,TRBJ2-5,CASSQDSTVWGLGTQYF,TGCGCCAGCAGCCAAGATAGCACGGTCTGGGGCCTAGGGACCCAGTACTTC
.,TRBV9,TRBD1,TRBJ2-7,CASSVRGDSSYEQYF,TGTGCCAGCAGCGTAAGAGGGGACAGCTCCTACGAGCAGTACTTC
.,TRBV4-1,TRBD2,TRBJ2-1,CASRRVAGERSYNEQFF,TGCGCCAGCCGAAGGGTAGCGGGAGAACGGTCCTACAATGAGCAGTTCTTC
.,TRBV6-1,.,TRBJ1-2,CASAKGPQGIYGYTF,TGTGCCAGTGCAAAAGGGCCCCAGGGAATATACGGCTACACCTTC
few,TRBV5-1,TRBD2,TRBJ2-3,CASFPRGSHTDTQYF,TGCGCCAGCTTCCCCCGCGGGAGCCACACAGATACGCAGTATTTT
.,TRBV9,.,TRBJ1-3,CASRAGGSGNTIYF,TGTGCCAGCAGAGCGGGGGGAAGCGGAAACACCATATATTTT
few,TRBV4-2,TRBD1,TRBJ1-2,CASSQSLDRGHGYTF,TGTGCCAGCAGCCAAAGTCTAGACAGGGGGCATGGCTACACCTTC
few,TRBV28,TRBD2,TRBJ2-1,CASSPRWLAAKRYEQFF,TGTGCCAGCAGTCCCCGTTGGCTAGCGGCAAAGAGGTATGAGCAGTTCTTC
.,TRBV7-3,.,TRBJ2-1,CASSPRVGNEQFF,TGTGCCAGCAGTCCCCGGGTTGGCAATGAGCAGTTCTTC
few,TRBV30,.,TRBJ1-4,CAWRPQVEKLFF,TGTGCCTGGAGGCCACAGGTTGAAAAACTGTTTTTT
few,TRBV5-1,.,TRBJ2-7,CASSLDIYEQYF,TGCGCCAGCAGCTTGGACATCTACGAGCAGTACTTC
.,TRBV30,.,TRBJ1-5,CAWSVTGSSQHF,TGTGCCTGGAGTGTAACTGGTTCGTCCCAGCATTTT
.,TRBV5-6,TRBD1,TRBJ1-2,CASSYRGPGTGVGYTF,TGTGCCAGCAGCTACCGAGGCCCCGGGACAGGGGTAGGCTACACCTTC
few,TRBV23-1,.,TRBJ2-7,CASSLHQGIGDEQYF,TGCGCCAGCAGTCTACATCAAGGGATAGGGGACGAGCAGTACTTC
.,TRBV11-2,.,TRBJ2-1,CASSSPHSGSSYNEQFF,TGTGCCAGCAGCTCTCCTCACAGCGGAAGCTCCTACAATGAGCAGTTCTTC
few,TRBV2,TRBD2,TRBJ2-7,CASRGGRAAYEQYF,TGTGCCAGCCGCGGCGGGAGGGCCGCCTACGAGCAGTACTTC
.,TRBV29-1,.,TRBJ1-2,CSVAFQGNYGYTF,TGCAGCGTTGCCTTTCAGGGCAACTATGGCTACACCTTC
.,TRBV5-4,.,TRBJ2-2,CASSSRLPVTGELFF,TGTGCCAGCAGCTCAAGACTACCAGTCACCGGGGAGCTGTTTTTT
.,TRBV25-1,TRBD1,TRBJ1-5,CASRGTGQPQHF,TGTGCCAGCAGAGGGACAGGACAGCCCCAGCATTTT
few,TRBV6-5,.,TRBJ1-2,CASSYSIVYYGYTF,TGTGCCAGCAGTTACTCGATAGTCTACTATGGCTACACCTTC
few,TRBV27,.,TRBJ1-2,CASPEAGLYGYTF,TGTGCCAGTCCAGAAGCAGGGCTCTATGGCTACACCTTC
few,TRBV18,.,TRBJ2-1,CASSPQGYNEQFF,TGTGCCAGCTCACCACAGGGGTACAATGAGCAGTTCTTC
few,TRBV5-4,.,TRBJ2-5,CASSGQEETQYF,TGTGCCAGCAGTGGGCAGGAAGAGACCCAGTACTTC
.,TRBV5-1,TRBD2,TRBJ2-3,CASSFSLAEETDTQYF,TGCGCCAGCAGCTTCTCACTAGCGGAGGAGACAGATACGCAGTATTTT
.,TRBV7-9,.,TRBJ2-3,CASSFPLLTDTQYF,TGTGCCAGCAGCTTCCCCCTTCTCACAGATACGCAGTATTTT
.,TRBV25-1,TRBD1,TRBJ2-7,CASREGQGVVYEQYF,TGTGCCAGCCGGGAAGGACAGGGGGTTGTCTACGAGCAGTACTTC
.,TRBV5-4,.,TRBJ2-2,CASSFSGANTGELFF,TGTGCCAGCAGCTTTTCCGGGGCGAACACCGGGGAGCTGTTTTTT
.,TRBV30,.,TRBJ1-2,CAWSADGYTF,TGTGCCTGGAGTGCCGATGGCTACACCTTC
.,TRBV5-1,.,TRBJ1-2,CASSLDSSYGYTF,TGCGCCAGCAGCTTGGACAGTTCCTATGGCTACACCTTC